This T cell receptor beta chain was captured in a study of blood T cell repertoires in COVID-19. The wider study: Samples representing acute and convalescent COVID-19 were sourced from the United States, Italy and Spain. PBMCs, B-cell-depleted T cells, or T cells provided the cDNA or gDNA that made up the material.

CDR3 length equals 12 residues. The V gene lost 2 bases and the J gene lost 8 bases, with 9 bases spanning the gap. This clone is a singleton in its sample. Original data processing: Reference gene primer amplification gave nucleated cell count estimates. Assay: immunoSEQ multiplex PCR; the TCRdb copy retains only in-frame clones and omits some. V, J and clone size reflect that table, while D and trimming were determined from the DNA. Here the sample spans a few hundred thousand clones, approximately 88% being singletons. Seattle-derived patients entered the study during active infection and were followed longitudinally.

The gene calls are TRBV12-3 or TRBV12-4 and TRBJ1-1; D call uncertain. The TCR sequence derives from a woman aged 65 to 85 with COVID-19, enrolled during active disease. Sequencing was performed on peripheral blood. The CDR3 bases are TGTGCCAGCAGTTTACGTTGGCAGGAAGCTTTCTTT. It specifies CASSLRWQEAFF.